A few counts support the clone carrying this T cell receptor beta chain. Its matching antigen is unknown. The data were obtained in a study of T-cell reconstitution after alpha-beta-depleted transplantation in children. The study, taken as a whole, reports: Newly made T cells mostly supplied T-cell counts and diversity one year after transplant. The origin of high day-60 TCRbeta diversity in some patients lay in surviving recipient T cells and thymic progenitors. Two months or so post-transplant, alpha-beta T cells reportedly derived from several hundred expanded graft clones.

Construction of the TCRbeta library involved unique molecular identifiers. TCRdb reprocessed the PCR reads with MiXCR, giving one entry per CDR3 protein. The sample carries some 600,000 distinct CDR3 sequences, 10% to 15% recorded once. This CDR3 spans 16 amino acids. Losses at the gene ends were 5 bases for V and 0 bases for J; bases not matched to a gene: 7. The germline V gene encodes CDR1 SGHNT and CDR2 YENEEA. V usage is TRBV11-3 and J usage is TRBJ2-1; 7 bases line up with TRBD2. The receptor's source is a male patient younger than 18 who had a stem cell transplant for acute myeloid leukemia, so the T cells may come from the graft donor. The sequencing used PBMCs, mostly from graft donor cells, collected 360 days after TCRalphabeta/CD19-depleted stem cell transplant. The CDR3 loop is CASSGRDHSSYNEQFF. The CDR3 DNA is TGTGCCAGCAGCGGGAGGGACCACAGCTCCTACAATGAGCAGTTCTTC.